This TCR beta chain was observed in a study of blood T cell repertoires in COVID-19. Background on the study: The study drew acute and convalescent COVID-19 samples from the United States, Italy and Spain.

In the study's own analysis: Amplification from reference gene primers served as the basis for estimated nucleated cell counts. TCRdb's copy holds only in-frame clones and misses some; the assay was immunoSEQ multiplex PCR. Clone size and V and J calls were adopted from that table, with D and trimming inferred from the DNA. This sample has about 120,000 clones, with more than 60% found just once. This clone was counted a single time. This receptor was obtained from a man in his 70s with acute or convalescent COVID-19. Sequencing was done on a sample of peripheral blood.

CDR3 nucleotide sequence: TGTGCCAGCAGCGTAGGGGACGGACTAACCTACGAGCAGTACTTC. Protein: CASSVGDGLTYEQYF. The rearrangement links TRBV9 to TRBJ2-7; D is possibly TRBD2 (6 bases). V was cut by 0 bases and J by 2 bases, with 12 bases left in between. The length of the CDR3 is 15 residues. Germline CDR1 and CDR2: SGDLS and YYNGEE.